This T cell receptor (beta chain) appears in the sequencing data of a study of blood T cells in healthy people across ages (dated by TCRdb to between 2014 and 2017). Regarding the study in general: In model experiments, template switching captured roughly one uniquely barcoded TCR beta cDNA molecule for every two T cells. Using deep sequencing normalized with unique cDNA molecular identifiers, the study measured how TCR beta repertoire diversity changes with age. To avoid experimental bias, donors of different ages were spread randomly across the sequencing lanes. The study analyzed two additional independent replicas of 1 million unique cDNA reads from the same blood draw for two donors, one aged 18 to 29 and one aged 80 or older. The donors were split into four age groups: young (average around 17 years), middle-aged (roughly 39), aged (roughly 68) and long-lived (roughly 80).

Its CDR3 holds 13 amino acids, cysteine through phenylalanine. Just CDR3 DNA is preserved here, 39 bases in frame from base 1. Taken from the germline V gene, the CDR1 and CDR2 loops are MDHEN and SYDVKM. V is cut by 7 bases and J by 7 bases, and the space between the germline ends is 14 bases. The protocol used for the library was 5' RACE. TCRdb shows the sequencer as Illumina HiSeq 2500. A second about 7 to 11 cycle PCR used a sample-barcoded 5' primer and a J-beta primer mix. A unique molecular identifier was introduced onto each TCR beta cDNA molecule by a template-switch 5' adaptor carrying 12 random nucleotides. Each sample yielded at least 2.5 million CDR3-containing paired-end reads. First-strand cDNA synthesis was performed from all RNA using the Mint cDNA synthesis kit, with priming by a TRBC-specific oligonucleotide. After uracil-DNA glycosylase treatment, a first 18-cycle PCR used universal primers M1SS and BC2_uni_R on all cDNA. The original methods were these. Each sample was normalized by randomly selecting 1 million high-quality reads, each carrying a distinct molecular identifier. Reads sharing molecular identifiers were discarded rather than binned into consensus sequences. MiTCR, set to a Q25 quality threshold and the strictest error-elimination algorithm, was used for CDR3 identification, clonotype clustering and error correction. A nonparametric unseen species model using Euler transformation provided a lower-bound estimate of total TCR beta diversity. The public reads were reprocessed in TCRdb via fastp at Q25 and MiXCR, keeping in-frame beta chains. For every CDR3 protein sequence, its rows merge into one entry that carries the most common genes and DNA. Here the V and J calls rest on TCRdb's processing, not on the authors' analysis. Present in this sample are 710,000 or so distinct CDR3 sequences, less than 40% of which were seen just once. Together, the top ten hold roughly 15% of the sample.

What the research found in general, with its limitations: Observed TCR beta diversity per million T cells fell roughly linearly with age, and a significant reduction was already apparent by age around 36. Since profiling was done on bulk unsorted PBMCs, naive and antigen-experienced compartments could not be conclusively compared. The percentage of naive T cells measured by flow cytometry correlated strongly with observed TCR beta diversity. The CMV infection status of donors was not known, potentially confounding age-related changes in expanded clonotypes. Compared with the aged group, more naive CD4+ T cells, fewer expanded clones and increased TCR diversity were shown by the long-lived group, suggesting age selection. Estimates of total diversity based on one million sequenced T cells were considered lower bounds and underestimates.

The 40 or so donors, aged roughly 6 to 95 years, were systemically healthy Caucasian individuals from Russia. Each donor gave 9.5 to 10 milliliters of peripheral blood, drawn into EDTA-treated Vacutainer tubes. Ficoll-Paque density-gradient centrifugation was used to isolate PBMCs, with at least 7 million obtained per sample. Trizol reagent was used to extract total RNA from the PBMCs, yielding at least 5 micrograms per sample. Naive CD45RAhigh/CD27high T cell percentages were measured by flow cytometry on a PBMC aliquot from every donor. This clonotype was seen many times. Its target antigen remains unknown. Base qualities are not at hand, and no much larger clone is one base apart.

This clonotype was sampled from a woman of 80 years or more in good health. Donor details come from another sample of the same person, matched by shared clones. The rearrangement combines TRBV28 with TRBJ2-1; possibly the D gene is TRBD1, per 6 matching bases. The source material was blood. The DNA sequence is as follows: TGTGCCAGCACCCTTGGGGGCAGGAATGAGCAGTTCTTC. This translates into CASTLGGRNEQFF.